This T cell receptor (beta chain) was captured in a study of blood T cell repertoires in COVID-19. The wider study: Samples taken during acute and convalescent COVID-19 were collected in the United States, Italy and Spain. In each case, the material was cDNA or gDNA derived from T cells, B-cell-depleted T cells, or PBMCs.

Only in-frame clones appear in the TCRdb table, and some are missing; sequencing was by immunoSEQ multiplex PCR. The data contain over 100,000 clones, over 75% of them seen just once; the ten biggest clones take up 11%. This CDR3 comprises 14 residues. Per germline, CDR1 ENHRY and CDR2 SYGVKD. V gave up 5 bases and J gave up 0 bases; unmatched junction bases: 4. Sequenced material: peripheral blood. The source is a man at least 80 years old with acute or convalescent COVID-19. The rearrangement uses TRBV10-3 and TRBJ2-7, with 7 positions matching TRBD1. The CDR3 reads CAISPGQLSYEQYF. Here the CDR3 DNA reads TGTGCCATCAGTCCGGGACAGCTCTCCTACGAGCAGTACTTC.